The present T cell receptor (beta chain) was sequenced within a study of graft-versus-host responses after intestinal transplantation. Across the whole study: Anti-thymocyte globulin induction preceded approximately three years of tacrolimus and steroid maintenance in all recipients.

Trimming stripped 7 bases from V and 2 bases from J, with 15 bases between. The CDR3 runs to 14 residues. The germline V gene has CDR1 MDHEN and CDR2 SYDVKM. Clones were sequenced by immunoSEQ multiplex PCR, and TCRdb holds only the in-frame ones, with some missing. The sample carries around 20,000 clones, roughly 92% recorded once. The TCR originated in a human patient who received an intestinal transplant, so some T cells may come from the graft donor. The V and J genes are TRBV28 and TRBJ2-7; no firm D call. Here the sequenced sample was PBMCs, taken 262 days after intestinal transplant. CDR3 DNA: TGTGCCAGCACTACTCCGACGCGTACCTACGAGCAGTACTTC. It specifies CASTTPTRTYEQYF.